This entry describes one T cell receptor (beta chain). This sample was included in a study of blood T cell repertoires in COVID-19. Background on the study: Sites in the United States, Italy and Spain provided acute and convalescent COVID-19 samples.

CDR1 is MNHNY, CDR2 SVGAGI, per germline (reference sequence). The V end lost 2 bases, the J end lost 3 bases, and 8 bases lay between the germline ends. The CDR3 has 13 residues. Authors' data handling: Amplified reference gene primers provided the basis for estimating nucleated cell counts. Profiling relied on immunoSEQ multiplex PCR, and the TCRdb table lists in-frame clones only, not all of them. D and trimming come from the DNA, and the V and J calls and clone size come from that table. The table lists 100,000 to 150,000 clones, around nine tenths of them singletons, with 0.88% in the top ten. V and J are TRBV6-6 and TRBJ2-7; D gene ambiguous. Sequencing was performed on peripheral blood. The TCR sequence derives from a woman between 45 and 65 years old with active or convalescent COVID-19. The CDR3 reads CASSYSTLYEQYF. In DNA, the CDR3 is TGTGCCAGCAGTTACAGCACTCTCTACGAGCAGTACTTC.